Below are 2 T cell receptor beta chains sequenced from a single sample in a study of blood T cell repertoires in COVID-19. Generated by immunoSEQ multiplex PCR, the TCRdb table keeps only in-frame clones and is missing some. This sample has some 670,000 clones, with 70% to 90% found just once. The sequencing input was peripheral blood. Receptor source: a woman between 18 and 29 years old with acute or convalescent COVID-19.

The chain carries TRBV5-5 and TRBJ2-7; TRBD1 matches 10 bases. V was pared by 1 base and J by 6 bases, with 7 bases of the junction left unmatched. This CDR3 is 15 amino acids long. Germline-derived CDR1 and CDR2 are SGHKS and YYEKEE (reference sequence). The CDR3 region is CASSLYGQGGFEQYF. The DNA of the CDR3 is TGTGCCAGCAGCTTGTACGGACAGGGGGGGTTCGAGCAGTACTTC.

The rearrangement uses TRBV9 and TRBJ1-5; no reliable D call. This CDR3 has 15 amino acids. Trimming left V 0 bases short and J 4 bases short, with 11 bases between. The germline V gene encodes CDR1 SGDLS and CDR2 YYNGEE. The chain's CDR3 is CASSVVDGCNQPQHF. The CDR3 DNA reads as TGTGCCAGCAGCGTAGTAGATGGTTGTAATCAGCCCCAGCATTTT.